This T cell receptor (beta chain) derives from a study of blood T cell repertoires in COVID-19. Study-wide context: Nucleic acid was either cDNA or gDNA, and it came from T cells, B-cell-depleted T cells, or PBMCs.

This clone came up once. Germline V gene sequence: CDR1 SEHNR, CDR2 FQNEAQ (reference sequence). CDR3 length: 14 amino acids. V shed 1 base and J shed 9 bases, with 13 bases lying between them. Assay used: immunoSEQ multiplex PCR; TCRdb lists only in-frame clones, some missing. The sample contains about 60,000 clones, about 90% of which appear only once. J is TRBJ2-4 and V is TRBV7-9; D is perhaps TRBD2 (5 bases). The clonotype was recovered from a human donor in a cohort sampled during active COVID-19. Sequencing was performed on peripheral blood. The CDR3 region has the DNA TGTGCCAGCAGCTTAGGCGACTCCCGGGGCATTCAGTACTTC. It is translated as CASSLGDSRGIQYF.